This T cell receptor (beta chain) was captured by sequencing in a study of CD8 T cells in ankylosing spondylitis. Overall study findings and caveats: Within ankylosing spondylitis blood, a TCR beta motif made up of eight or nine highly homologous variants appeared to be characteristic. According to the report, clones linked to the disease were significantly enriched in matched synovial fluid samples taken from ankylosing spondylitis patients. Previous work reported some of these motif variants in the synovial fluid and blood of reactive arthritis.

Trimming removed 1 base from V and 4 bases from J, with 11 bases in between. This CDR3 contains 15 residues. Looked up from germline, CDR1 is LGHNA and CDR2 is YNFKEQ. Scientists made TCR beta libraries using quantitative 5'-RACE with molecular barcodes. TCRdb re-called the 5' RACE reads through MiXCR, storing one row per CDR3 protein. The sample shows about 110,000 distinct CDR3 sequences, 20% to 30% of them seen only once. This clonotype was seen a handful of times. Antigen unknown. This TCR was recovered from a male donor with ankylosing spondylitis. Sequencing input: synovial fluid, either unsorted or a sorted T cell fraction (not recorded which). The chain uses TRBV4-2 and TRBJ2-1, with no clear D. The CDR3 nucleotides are TGTGCCAGCAGCCAAGGGGCTAGTTCTTACAATGAGCAGTTCTTC. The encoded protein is CASSQGASSYNEQFF.